This T cell receptor (beta chain) was profiled in a study of shared clonotypes between healthy human individuals. With regard to this clone: The antigen is undetermined.

Per germline, CDR1 MDHEN and CDR2 SYDVKM. The length of the CDR3 is 14 residues. Trimming stripped 6 bases from V and 10 bases from J, with 19 bases between. The authors loaded roughly 200 ng DNA, roughly 33,000 T cell genomes, into sorted-subset replicate PCRs. TCRdb's table, derived via immunoSEQ multiplex PCR, lists solely in-frame clones and lacks some. The sample yields approximately 1.9 million clones, over 85% seen once. General study findings and limits: A few donors held approximately 4.6% of naive CD4 clonotypes in common.

Positive CCR7 selection of CD45RO-negative cells yielded the naive CD8 cells, and terminally differentiated effector memory CD45RA+ cells were excluded. The sequenced sample was naive CD8+ T cells from PBMCs. This clonotype originated in a man aged 18-30 years in good health. Some clones in this sample may be carry-over from other donors' samples. This chain joins TRBV28 and TRBJ2-1; D gene unclear. CDR3 region: CASSPISSVPEQFF. The CDR3 DNA sequence: TGTGCCAGCAGCCCCATATCATCCGTCCCCGAGCAGTTCTTC.